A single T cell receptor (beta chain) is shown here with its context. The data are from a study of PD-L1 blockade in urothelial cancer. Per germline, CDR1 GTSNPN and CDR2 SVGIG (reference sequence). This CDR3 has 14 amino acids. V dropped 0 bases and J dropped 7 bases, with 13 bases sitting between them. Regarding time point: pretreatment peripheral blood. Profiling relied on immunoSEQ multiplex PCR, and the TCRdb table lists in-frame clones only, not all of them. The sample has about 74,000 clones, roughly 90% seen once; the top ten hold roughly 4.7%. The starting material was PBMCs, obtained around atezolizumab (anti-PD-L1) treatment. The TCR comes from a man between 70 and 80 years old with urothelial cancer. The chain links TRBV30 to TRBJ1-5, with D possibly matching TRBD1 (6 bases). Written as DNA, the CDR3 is TGTGCCTGGAGTGTAAACGGGGGGGGCCAGCCCCAGCATTTT. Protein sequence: CAWSVNGGGQPQHF.